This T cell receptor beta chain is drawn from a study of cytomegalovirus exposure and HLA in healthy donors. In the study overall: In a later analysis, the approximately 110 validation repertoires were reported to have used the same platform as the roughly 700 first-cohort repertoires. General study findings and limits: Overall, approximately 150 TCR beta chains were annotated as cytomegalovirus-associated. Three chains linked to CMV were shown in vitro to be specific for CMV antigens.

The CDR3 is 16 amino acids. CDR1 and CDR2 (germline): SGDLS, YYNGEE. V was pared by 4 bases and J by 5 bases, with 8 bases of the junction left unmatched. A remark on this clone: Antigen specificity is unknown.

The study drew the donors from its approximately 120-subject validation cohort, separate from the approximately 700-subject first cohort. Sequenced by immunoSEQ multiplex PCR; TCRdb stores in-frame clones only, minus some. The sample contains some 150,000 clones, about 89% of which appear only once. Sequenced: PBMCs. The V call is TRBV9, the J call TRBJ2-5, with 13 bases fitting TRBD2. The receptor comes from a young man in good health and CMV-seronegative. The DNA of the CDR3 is TGTGCCAGCAGCAGCACTAGCGGGAGGGCCTGGGAGACCCAGTACTTC. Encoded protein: CASSSTSGRAWETQYF.